This entry concerns a single T cell receptor beta chain. A junction boundary mismatches the germline segment, possibly from a read error. The CDR3 has 11 residues. The germline V gene encodes CDR1 MDHEN and CDR2 SYDVKM. The table came from immunoSEQ multiplex PCR; TCRdb's copy has only in-frame clones and leaves some out. The sample holds about 58,000 clones, 85% to 90% seen once. This record belongs to a study of blood T cell repertoires in COVID-19. The chain uses TRBV28 and TRBJ1-1; 8 nucleotides line up with TRBD1. This TCR derives from a man between 60 and 75 years old with active COVID-19. Sample: peripheral blood. The CDR3 nucleotides read TGTGCCAGCAGCCAAGTGACAGGGGCGGCTTTT. This codes for CASSQVTGAAF.